The following is a T cell receptor beta chain sequence with its context. Its antigen is currently unknown. The same CDR3 arises from other DNA sequences in this sample as well. These data come from a study of shared clonotypes between healthy human individuals. In replicate PCRs of sorted subsets, about 220 ng DNA, about 30,000 T cell genomes, was used. Generated by immunoSEQ multiplex PCR, the TCRdb table keeps only in-frame clones and is missing some. Among about 2 million clones, 85% to 95% were seen once, and the ten largest hold 0.13%. Germline assignment: CDR1 MNHEY and CDR2 SMNVEV (reference sequence). The junction had 5 bases not matched to a gene; V was cut back by 4 bases and J by 0 bases. The CDR3 covers 15 residues. Notes on the study in general: A reduction in generation probabilities was seen for non-shared clonotypes relative to those shared by all four donors. With a few donors compared, approximately 5% of naive CD4 clonotypes were shared. Rarefaction indicated that sorted-subset sequencing remained incomplete although depth was large.

The source is a man aged 18 to 29 in good health. Sample: naive CD4+ T cells sorted from blood. Regarding subset: CD45RA+ positively selected. The chain has TRBV27 and TRBJ2-7, with 8 bases matching TRBD2. The CDR3 sequence is CASSSTGLGSYEQYF. The CDR3 DNA reads TGTGCCAGCAGTTCGACGGGACTAGGCTCCTACGAGCAGTACTTC.